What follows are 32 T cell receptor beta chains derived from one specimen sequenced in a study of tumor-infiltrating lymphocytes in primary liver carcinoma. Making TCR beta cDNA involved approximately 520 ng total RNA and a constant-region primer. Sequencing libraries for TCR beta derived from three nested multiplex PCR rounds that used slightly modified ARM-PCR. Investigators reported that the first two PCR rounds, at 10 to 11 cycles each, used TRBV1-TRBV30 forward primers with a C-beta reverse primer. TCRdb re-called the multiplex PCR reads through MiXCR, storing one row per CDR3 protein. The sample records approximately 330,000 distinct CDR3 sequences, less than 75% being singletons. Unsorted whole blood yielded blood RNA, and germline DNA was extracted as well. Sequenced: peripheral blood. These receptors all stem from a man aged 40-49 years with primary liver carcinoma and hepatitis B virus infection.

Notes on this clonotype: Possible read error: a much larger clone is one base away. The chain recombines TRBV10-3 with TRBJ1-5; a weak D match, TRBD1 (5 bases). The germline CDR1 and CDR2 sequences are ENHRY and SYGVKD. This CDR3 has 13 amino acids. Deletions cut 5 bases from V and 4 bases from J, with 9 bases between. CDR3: CAISRGTNQPQHF. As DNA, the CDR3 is TGTGCCATCAGTCGGGGCACTAATCAGCCCCAGCATTTT.

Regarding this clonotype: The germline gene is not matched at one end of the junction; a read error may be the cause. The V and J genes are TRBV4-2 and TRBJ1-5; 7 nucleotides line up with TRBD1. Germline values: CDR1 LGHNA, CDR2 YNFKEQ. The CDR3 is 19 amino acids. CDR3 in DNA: TGTGCCAACAGCCAAGGGGAGGGGTCGGGACAGCTTAGCAGACAGCCCCAGCATTTT. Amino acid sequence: CANSQGEGSGQLSRQPQHF.

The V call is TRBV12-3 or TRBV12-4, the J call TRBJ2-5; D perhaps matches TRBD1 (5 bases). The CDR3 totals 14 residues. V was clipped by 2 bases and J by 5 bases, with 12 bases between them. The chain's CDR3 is CASSLTQGPETQYF. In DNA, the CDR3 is TGTGCCAGCAGTTTAACCCAGGGCCCCGAGACCCAGTACTTC.

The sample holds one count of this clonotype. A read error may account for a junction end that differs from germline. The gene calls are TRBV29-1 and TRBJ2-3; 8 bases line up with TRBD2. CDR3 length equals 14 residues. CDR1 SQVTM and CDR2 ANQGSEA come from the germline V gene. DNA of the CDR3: TGCAGCGTTGTCTGGACTAGCAGCATAGATACGCAGTATTTT. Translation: CSVVWTSSIDTQYF.

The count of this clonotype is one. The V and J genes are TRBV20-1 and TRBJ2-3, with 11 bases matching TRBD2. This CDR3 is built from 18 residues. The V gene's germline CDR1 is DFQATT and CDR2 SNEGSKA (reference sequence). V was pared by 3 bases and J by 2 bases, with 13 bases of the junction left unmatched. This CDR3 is CSASGGGLAELLTDTQYF. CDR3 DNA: TGCAGTGCTAGCGGGGGGGGACTAGCGGAGCTGCTCACAGATACGCAGTATTTT.

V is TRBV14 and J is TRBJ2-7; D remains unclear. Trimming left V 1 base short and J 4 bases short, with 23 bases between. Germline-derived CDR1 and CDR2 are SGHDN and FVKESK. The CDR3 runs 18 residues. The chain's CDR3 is CASSQGVLATSTKYEQYF. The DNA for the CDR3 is TGTGCCAGCAGCCAAGGTGTCTTGGCTACCTCAACGAAGTACGAGCAGTACTTC.

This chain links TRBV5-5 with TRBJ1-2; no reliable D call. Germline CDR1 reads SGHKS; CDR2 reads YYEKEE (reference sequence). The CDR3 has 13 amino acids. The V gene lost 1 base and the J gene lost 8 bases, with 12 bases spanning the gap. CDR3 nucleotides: TGTGCCAGCAGCTTGTTGGGTGTGTCCGGCTACACCTTC. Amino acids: CASSLLGVSGYTF.

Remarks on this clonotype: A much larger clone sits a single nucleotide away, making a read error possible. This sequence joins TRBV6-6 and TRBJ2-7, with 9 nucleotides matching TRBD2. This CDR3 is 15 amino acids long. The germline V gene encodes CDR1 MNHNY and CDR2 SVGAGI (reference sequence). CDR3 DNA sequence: TGTGCCAGCAGTGAGGCGGGAGGGCCCTCCTACGAGCAGCACTTC. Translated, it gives CASSEAGGPSYEQHF.

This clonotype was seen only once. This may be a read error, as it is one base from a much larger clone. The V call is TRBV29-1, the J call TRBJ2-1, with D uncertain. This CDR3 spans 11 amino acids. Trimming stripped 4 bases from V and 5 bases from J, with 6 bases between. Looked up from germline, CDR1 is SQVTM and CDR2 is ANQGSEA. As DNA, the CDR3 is TGCAGCGTTGTAAGGCACAATGAGCAGTTCTTC. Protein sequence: CSVVRHNEQFF.

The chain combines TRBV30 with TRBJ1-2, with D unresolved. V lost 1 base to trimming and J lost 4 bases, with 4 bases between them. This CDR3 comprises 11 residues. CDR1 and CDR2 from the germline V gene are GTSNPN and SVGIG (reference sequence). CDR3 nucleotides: TGTGCCTGGAGTGGTTTCTATGGCTACACCTTC. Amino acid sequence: CAWSGFYGYTF.

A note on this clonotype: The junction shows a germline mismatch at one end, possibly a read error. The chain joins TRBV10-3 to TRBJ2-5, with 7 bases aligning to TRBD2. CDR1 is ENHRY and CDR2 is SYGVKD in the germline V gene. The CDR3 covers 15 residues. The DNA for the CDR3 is TGTGCCATCAGTGACACCGGGAGGTACCAGGAGACCCAGTACTTC. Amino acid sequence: CAISDTGRYQETQYF.

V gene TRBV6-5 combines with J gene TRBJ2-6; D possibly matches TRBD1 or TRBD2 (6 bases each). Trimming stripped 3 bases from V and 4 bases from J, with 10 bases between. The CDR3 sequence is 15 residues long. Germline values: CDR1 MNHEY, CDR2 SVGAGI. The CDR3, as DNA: TGTGCCAGCAGTTATGGGGGGCTCGGGGCCAACGTCCTGACTTTC. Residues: CASSYGGLGANVLTF.

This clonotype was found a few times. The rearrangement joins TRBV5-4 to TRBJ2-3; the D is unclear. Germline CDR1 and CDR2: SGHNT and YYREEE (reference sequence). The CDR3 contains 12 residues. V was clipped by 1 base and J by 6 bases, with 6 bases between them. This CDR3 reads CASSLNQDTQYF. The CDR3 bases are TGTGCCAGCAGCTTGAACCAGGATACGCAGTATTTT.

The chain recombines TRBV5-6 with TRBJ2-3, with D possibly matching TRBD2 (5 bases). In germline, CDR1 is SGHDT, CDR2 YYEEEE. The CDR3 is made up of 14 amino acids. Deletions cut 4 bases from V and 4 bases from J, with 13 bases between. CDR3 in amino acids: CASSLGASSDTQYF. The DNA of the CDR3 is TGTGCCAGCAGCCTCGGCGCTAGCTCAGATACGCAGTATTTT.

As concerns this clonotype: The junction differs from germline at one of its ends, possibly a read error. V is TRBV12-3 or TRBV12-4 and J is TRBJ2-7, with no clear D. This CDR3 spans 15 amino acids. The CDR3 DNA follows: TGTGCCAGCAGTTTACAGACTCTACCCGCCTACGGGCAGTACTTC. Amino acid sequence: CASSLQTLPAYGQYF.

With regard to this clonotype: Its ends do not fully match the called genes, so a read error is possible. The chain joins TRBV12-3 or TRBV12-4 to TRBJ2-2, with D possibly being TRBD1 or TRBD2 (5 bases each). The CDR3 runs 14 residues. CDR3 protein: CASSLLQEARDLFF. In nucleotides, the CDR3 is TGTGCCAGCAGTTTACTGCAGGAGGCCAGGGATCTGTTTTTT.

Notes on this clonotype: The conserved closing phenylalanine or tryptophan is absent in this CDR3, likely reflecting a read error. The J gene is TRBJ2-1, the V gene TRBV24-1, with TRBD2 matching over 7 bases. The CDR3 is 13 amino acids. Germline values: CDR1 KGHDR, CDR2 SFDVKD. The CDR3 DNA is TGTGCCACCAGCGGGACTACAAACAAAGAGCAGTTCCTC. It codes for CATSGTTNKEQFL.

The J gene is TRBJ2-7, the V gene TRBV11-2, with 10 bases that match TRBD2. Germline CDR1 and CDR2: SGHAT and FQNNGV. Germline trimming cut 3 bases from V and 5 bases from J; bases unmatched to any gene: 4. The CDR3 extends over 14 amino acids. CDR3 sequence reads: CASSLSGRAHEQYF. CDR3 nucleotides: TGTGCCAGCAGCTTGAGCGGGAGGGCCCACGAGCAGTACTTC.

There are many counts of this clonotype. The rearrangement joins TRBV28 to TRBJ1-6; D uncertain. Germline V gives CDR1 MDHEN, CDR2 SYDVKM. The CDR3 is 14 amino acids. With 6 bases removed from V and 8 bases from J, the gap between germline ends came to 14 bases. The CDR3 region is CASSAPGNYSPLHF. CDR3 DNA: TGTGCCAGCAGCGCCCCCGGGAATTATTCACCCCTCCACTTT.

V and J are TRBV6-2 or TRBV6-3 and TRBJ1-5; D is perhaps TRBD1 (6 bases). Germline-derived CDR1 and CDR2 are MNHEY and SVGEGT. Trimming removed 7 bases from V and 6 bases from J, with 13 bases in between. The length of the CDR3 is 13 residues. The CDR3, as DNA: TGTGCCAGCAAGACAGGACTGAGTCAGCCCCAGCATTTT. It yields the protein CASKTGLSQPQHF.

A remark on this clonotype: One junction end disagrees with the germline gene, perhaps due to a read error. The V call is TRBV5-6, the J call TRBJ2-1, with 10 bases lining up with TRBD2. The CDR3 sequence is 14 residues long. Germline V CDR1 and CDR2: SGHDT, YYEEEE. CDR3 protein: CTISELAGSNQQFF. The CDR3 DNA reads TGTACCATCAGCGAACTAGCGGGAAGCAATCAGCAGTTCTTC.

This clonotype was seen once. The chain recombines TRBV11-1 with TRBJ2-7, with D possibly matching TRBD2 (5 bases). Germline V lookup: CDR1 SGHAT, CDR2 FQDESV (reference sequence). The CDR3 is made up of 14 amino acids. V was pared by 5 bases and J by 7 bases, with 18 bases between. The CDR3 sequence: CASSVLQTPGEQYF. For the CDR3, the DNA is TGTGCCAGCAGCGTCCTACAGACGCCGGGGGAGCAGTACTTC.

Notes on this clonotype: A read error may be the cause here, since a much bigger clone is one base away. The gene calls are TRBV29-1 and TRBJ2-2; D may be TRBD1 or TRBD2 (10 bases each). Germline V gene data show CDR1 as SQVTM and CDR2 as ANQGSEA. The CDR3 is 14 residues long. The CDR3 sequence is CSVARQGASGGLFF. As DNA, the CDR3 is TGCAGCGTTGCTAGACAGGGGGCTAGCGGGGGGCTGTTTTTT.

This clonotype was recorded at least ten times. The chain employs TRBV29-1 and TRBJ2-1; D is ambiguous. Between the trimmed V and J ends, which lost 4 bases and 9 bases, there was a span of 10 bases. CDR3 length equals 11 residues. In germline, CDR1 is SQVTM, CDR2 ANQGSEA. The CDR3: CSVVSETEQFF. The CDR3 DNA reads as TGCAGCGTTGTTTCTGAGACTGAGCAGTTCTTC.

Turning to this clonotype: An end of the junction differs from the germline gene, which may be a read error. The DNA for the CDR3 is TGTGTCTGCAGTTTTTACCCCGGACTAGCGTGCTCCTATGAGCAGTACTTC. Translating gives CVCSFYPGLACSYEQYF. V is TRBV6-2 or TRBV6-3 and J is TRBJ2-7; 9 bases agree with TRBD2. In germline, CDR1 is MNHEY, CDR2 SVGEGT. The CDR3 has 17 amino acids.

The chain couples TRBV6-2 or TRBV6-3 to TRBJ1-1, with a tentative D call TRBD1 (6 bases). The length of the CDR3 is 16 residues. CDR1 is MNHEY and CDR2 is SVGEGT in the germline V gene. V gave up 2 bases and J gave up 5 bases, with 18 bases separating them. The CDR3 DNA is TGTGCCAGCAGTTACCCATACACGAAGGGGGGAACTGAAGCTTTCTTT. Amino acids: CASSYPYTKGGTEAFF.

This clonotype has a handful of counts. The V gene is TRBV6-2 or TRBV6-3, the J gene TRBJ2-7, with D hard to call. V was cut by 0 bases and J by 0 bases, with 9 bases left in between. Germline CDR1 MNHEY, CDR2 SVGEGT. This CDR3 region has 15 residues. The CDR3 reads CASSYSGPPSYEQYF. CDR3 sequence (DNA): TGTGCCAGCAGTTACTCCGGGCCTCCCTCCTACGAGCAGTACTTC.

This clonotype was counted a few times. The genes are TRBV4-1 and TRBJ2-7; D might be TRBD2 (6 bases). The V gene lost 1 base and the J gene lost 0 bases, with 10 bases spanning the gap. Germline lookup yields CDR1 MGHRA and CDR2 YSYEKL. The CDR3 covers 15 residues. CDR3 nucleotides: TGCGCCAGCAGCCAAGGACGGGGGTCCTCCTACGAGCAGTACTTC. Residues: CASSQGRGSSYEQYF.

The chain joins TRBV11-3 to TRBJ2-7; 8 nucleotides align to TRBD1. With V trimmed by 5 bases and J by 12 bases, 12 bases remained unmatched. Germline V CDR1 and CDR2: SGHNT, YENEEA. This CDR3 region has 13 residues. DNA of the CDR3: TGTGCCAGCAGCCCCAGGACAGGGTACGATCTGTACTTC. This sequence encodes CASSPRTGYDLYF.

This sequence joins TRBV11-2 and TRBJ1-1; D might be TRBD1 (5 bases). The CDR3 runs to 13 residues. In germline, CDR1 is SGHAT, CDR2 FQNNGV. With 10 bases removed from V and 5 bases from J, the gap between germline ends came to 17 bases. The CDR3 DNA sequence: TGTGCCATTAGCGAGGGGCTTCAGACTGAAGCTTTCTTT. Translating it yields CAISEGLQTEAFF.

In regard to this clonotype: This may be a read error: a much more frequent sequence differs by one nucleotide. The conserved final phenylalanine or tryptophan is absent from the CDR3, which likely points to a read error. The CDR3 nucleotides read TGTGCCATCAGTGATCCGGGACTAGCGGGCTACGAGCAGTACATC. Its translation: CAISDPGLAGYEQYI. The chain couples TRBV10-3 to TRBJ2-7, with TRBD2 matching over 12 bases. Germline CDR1 reads ENHRY; CDR2 reads SYGVKD. The CDR3 is 15 amino acids. With V trimmed by 3 bases and J by 3 bases, 3 bases remained unmatched.

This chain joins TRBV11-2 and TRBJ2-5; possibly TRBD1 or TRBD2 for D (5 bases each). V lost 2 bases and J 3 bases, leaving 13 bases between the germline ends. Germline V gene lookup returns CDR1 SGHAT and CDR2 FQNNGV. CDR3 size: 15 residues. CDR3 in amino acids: CASSLILGVKETQYF. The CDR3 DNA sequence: TGTGCCAGCAGCTTAATCTTGGGGGTAAAAGAGACCCAGTACTTC.